The rows below give T cell receptor beta chains drawn from one sample of a study of regulatory dendritic cells for organ transplantation. Profiled with immunoSEQ multiplex PCR; TCRdb holds only in-frame clones, not every one. Of 25,000 to 30,000 clones listed, approximately 79% were seen once; the top ten hold less than 2.5%. Material: memory CD4+ T cells from blood. These receptors all come from a human donor in good health. CDR3s include the opening cysteine and the closing phenylalanine or tryptophan. A D gene is named only where the DNA matches it firmly. Size is stated for part of the rows, as once, few or many counts, or as a class when the clone is expanded.

j_call: TRBJ2-3
v_call: TRBV27
d_call: TRBD1
clone_size: NA
cdr3_nt: TGTGCCAGCAGTTTTTCGGGGACAGGGGGCACAGATACGCAGTATTTT
cdr3_aa: CASSFSGTGGTDTQYF

j_call: TRBJ2-3
v_call: TRBV7-9
d_call: TRBD2
clone_size: NA
cdr3_nt: TGTGCCAGCAGCTTGGGCGGGGGGAACACAGATACGCAGTATTTT
cdr3_aa: CASSLGGGNTDTQYF

j_call: TRBJ1-1
v_call: TRBV28
d_call: TRBD1
clone_size: NA
cdr3_nt: TGTGCCAGCAGTATCTGGACAGGGAGGACTGAAGCTTTCTTT
cdr3_aa: CASSIWTGRTEAFF

j_call: TRBJ2-5
v_call: TRBV6-6
d_call: NA
clone_size: NA
cdr3_nt: TGTGCCAGCAGCCTTGGGAGGCGCCAGGCACAAGAGACCCAGTACTTC
cdr3_aa: CASSLGRRQAQETQYF

j_call: TRBJ2-2
v_call: TRBV9
d_call: NA
clone_size: NA
cdr3_nt: TGTGCCAGCAGCGTACCGCCCGAGACCGGGGAGCTGTTTTTT
cdr3_aa: CASSVPPETGELFF

j_call: TRBJ1-1
v_call: TRBV30
d_call: TRBD1
clone_size: NA
cdr3_nt: TGTGCCTGGAGTATGGGACAGCACACTGAAGCTTTCTTT
cdr3_aa: CAWSMGQHTEAFF

j_call: TRBJ1-5
v_call: TRBV29-1
d_call: TRBD1
clone_size: NA
cdr3_nt: TGCAGCGTTGCCGACAGGGTAAATCAGCCCCAGCATTTT
cdr3_aa: CSVADRVNQPQHF

j_call: TRBJ1-4
v_call: TRBV5-4
d_call: TRBD1
clone_size: few
cdr3_nt: TGTGCCAGCAGCCCAGGACAGGTTAATGAAAAACTGTTTTTT
cdr3_aa: CASSPGQVNEKLFF

j_call: TRBJ1-6
v_call: TRBV30
d_call: TRBD1
clone_size: NA
cdr3_nt: TGTGCCTGGAACCAAGGGGGCAGGGTGAATTCACCCCTCCACTTT
cdr3_aa: CAWNQGGRVNSPLHF

j_call: TRBJ2-1
v_call: TRBV6-5
d_call: NA
clone_size: NA
cdr3_nt: TGTGCCAGCAGTTTAAGCGGGTCGATATATGAGCAGTTCTTC
cdr3_aa: CASSLSGSIYEQFF

j_call: TRBJ2-2
v_call: TRBV9
d_call: NA
clone_size: NA
cdr3_nt: TGTGCCAGCAGCCCCCAGGCCGGGGAGCTGTTTTTT
cdr3_aa: CASSPQAGELFF

j_call: TRBJ1-2
v_call: TRBV9
d_call: NA
clone_size: NA
cdr3_nt: TGTGCCAGCAGCGCCTCCGGGCAAACTACCGGCTATGGCTACACCTTC
cdr3_aa: CASSASGQTTGYGYTF

j_call: TRBJ2-3
v_call: TRBV11-2
d_call: NA
clone_size: NA
cdr3_nt: TGTGCCAGCAGTTCGACGGGGGATACGCAGTATTTT
cdr3_aa: CASSSTGDTQYF

j_call: TRBJ2-5
v_call: TRBV10-2
d_call: TRBD2
clone_size: NA
cdr3_nt: TGCGCCAGCGTCGTAGCGGGAGGCCGCCAAGAGACCCAGTACTTC
cdr3_aa: CASVVAGGRQETQYF

j_call: TRBJ2-2
v_call: TRBV7-6
d_call: TRBD2
clone_size: NA
cdr3_nt: TGTGCCAGCAGCTTAGTGAGCGAGGGCGGGAGTATTATCACCGGGGAGCTGTTTTTT
cdr3_aa: CASSLVSEGGSIITGELFF

j_call: TRBJ2-7
v_call: TRBV6-1
d_call: TRBD2
clone_size: NA
cdr3_nt: TGTGCCAGCAGTGAGACAGGACTAGCGCGCGAGCAGTACTTC
cdr3_aa: CASSETGLAREQYF

j_call: TRBJ2-7
v_call: TRBV4-2
d_call: TRBD1
clone_size: NA
cdr3_nt: TGTGCCAGCAGCCAAGATCCCGGGACAGGGGGCTACGAGCAGTACTTC
cdr3_aa: CASSQDPGTGGYEQYF

j_call: TRBJ2-2
v_call: TRBV4-1
d_call: NA
clone_size: NA
cdr3_nt: TGCGCCAGCAGCTCCTATGGGGGGACGAACACCGGGGAGCTGTTTTTT
cdr3_aa: CASSSYGGTNTGELFF

j_call: TRBJ2-1
v_call: TRBV2
d_call: TRBD2
clone_size: NA
cdr3_nt: TGTGCCAGCAGTGAAGGGACTAGCATCAATGAGCAGTTCTTC
cdr3_aa: CASSEGTSINEQFF

j_call: TRBJ2-5
v_call: TRBV29-1
d_call: TRBD1
clone_size: NA
cdr3_nt: TGCAGCGTTGGGTCTCTGGGACAGGGAGGGGAGACCCAGTACTTC
cdr3_aa: CSVGSLGQGGETQYF

j_call: TRBJ2-4
v_call: TRBV11-2
d_call: NA
clone_size: NA
cdr3_nt: TGTGCCAGCAGCTTAGAGCCGGGGAGGCCCCCAAACATTCAGTACTTC
cdr3_aa: CASSLEPGRPPNIQYF

j_call: TRBJ2-5
v_call: TRBV28
d_call: TRBD1
clone_size: NA
cdr3_nt: TGTGCCAGCAGTCCCCGGACAGGGGGCTATCAAGAGACCCAGTACTTC
cdr3_aa: CASSPRTGGYQETQYF

j_call: TRBJ1-4
v_call: TRBV28
d_call: NA
clone_size: once
cdr3_nt: TGTGCCAGCAGCCCCGCCGGGGAAAAACTGTTTTTT
cdr3_aa: CASSPAGEKLFF

j_call: TRBJ2-2
v_call: TRBV5-1
d_call: NA
clone_size: NA
cdr3_nt: TGCGCCAGCAGCTTGCGGCCGATACAGGGTAGGAACACCGGGGAGCTGTTTTTT
cdr3_aa: CASSLRPIQGRNTGELFF

j_call: TRBJ1-4
v_call: TRBV4-3
d_call: NA
clone_size: NA
cdr3_nt: TGCGCCAGCAGCCAATCTTCCGCAACTAATGAAAAACTGTTTTTT
cdr3_aa: CASSQSSATNEKLFF

j_call: TRBJ2-2
v_call: TRBV19
d_call: TRBD2
clone_size: once
cdr3_nt: TGTGCCAGTAGTAGAACTAGCGGGGGGTACACCGGGGAGCTGTTTTTT
cdr3_aa: CASSRTSGGYTGELFF

j_call: TRBJ1-6
v_call: TRBV10-1
d_call: TRBD1
clone_size: NA
cdr3_nt: TGCGCCAGCAGCCGCGGACAGGGATTCTCACCCCTCCACTTT
cdr3_aa: CASSRGQGFSPLHF

j_call: TRBJ1-1
v_call: TRBV11-2
d_call: NA
clone_size: NA
cdr3_nt: TGTGCCAGCAGCCCTACTTTGGGTGAAGCTTTCTTT
cdr3_aa: CASSPTLGEAFF

j_call: TRBJ2-5
v_call: TRBV6-6
d_call: NA
clone_size: NA
cdr3_nt: TGTGCCAGCAGTAGCACTCGAGGGGAGACCCAGTACTTC
cdr3_aa: CASSSTRGETQYF

j_call: TRBJ2-2
v_call: TRBV5-5
d_call: NA
clone_size: NA
cdr3_nt: TGTGCCACGGCTATGGTTGCGGGCCCCAGCGGGGAGCTGTTTTTT
cdr3_aa: CATAMVAGPSGELFF

j_call: TRBJ1-5
v_call: TRBV6-1
d_call: NA
clone_size: NA
cdr3_nt: TGTGCCAGCAGTGGAGAGAGTCATCAGCCCCAGCATTTT
cdr3_aa: CASSGESHQPQHF

j_call: TRBJ2-6
v_call: TRBV18
d_call: TRBD1
clone_size: once
cdr3_nt: TGTGCCAGCTCGTTCTCCGGCGGGCCGACAGGGTCTGGGGCCAACGTCCTGACTTTC
cdr3_aa: CASSFSGGPTGSGANVLTF

j_call: TRBJ2-1
v_call: TRBV7-2
d_call: NA
clone_size: NA
cdr3_nt: TGTGCCAGCAGCTTAGCCCGGGACTTCTACAATGAGCAGTTCTTC
cdr3_aa: CASSLARDFYNEQFF

j_call: TRBJ2-2
v_call: TRBV11-1
d_call: TRBD2
clone_size: few
cdr3_nt: TGTGCCAGCAGCCAGCTCGGGGGGTTTCACACCGGGGAGCTGTTTTTT
cdr3_aa: CASSQLGGFHTGELFF

j_call: TRBJ1-4
v_call: TRBV30
d_call: NA
clone_size: NA
cdr3_nt: TGTGCCTGGAGGGGCGCAGGGGAAAAACTGGTTTTT
cdr3_aa: CAWRGAGEKLVF

j_call: TRBJ1-5
v_call: TRBV27
d_call: TRBD1
clone_size: NA
cdr3_nt: TGTGCCAGCCAAAGGAAACCGTTGGTATCCGGGACAGGGGGTACCAATCAGCCCCAGCATTTT
cdr3_aa: CASQRKPLVSGTGGTNQPQHF

j_call: TRBJ2-3
v_call: TRBV4-3
d_call: NA
clone_size: NA
cdr3_nt: TGCGCCAGCAGCCAAGATAGAAGAGGGGTGGGCACAGATACGCAGTATTTT
cdr3_aa: CASSQDRRGVGTDTQYF

j_call: TRBJ2-5
v_call: TRBV5-6
d_call: NA
clone_size: NA
cdr3_nt: TGTGCCAGCAGCTTGGGTGGGGTCCAGTACTTC
cdr3_aa: CASSLGGVQYF

j_call: TRBJ2-1
v_call: TRBV27
d_call: TRBD1
clone_size: few
cdr3_nt: TGTGCCAGCAGTTTATCCCTACCGGGACAGGGGAATGAGCAGTTCTTC
cdr3_aa: CASSLSLPGQGNEQFF

j_call: TRBJ2-3
v_call: TRBV4-3
d_call: NA
clone_size: NA
cdr3_nt: TGCGCCAGCAGCCAAGATCACCGGAGCCTGTTCACAGATACGCAGTATTTT
cdr3_aa: CASSQDHRSLFTDTQYF

j_call: TRBJ2-3
v_call: TRBV9
d_call: TRBD2
clone_size: once
cdr3_nt: TGTGCCAGCAGCGTAAGCGGGGCCGATACGCAGTATTTT
cdr3_aa: CASSVSGADTQYF

j_call: TRBJ1-2
v_call: TRBV4-2
d_call: NA
clone_size: once
cdr3_nt: TGTGCCAGCAGCCGCGAACGGACGGATGGCTACACCTTC
cdr3_aa: CASSRERTDGYTF

j_call: TRBJ1-1
v_call: TRBV7-9
d_call: NA
clone_size: NA
cdr3_nt: TGTGCCAGCAGCTTACTGTCAGGGGACACTGAAGCTTTCTTT
cdr3_aa: CASSLLSGDTEAFF

j_call: TRBJ2-2
v_call: TRBV2
d_call: NA
clone_size: once
cdr3_nt: TGTGCCAGCAGTGCCTGGGAGATGGGACACAGTAACGGCGGGGAGCTGTTTTTT
cdr3_aa: CASSAWEMGHSNGGELFF

j_call: TRBJ1-2
v_call: TRBV18
d_call: NA
clone_size: once
cdr3_nt: TGTGCCAGCTCACCACAGCAGGGTCTTGATGGCTACACCTTC
cdr3_aa: CASSPQQGLDGYTF

j_call: TRBJ2-7
v_call: TRBV7-2
d_call: NA
clone_size: NA
cdr3_nt: TGTGCCAGCAGCCTCAATGGTCGGTTGGGGGAGCAGTACTTC
cdr3_aa: CASSLNGRLGEQYF

j_call: TRBJ1-1
v_call: TRBV7-2
d_call: NA
clone_size: NA
cdr3_nt: TGTGCCAGCAGGCAGGGACAAAACACTGAAGCTTTCTTT
cdr3_aa: CASRQGQNTEAFF

j_call: TRBJ2-2
v_call: TRBV10-3
d_call: NA
clone_size: once
cdr3_nt: TGTGCCATCAGGGACACTGCTTTTCTTACCGGGGAGCTGTTTTTT
cdr3_aa: CAIRDTAFLTGELFF

j_call: TRBJ2-7
v_call: TRBV9
d_call: NA
clone_size: NA
cdr3_nt: TGTGCCAGCAGCGTAGGTGTTAACATCCCTTTGTACGAGCAGTACTTC
cdr3_aa: CASSVGVNIPLYEQYF

j_call: TRBJ1-2
v_call: TRBV4-3
d_call: TRBD1
clone_size: few
cdr3_nt: TGCGCCAGCAGCCAAGTGTCACAGGGGGCGCAAAATGGCTACACCTTC
cdr3_aa: CASSQVSQGAQNGYTF

j_call: TRBJ2-5
v_call: TRBV11-2
d_call: TRBD2
clone_size: NA
cdr3_nt: TGTGCCAGCAGCGCCTCGACAGAGTTTAGACTAGCGGGATACTTC
cdr3_aa: CASSASTEFRLAGYF

j_call: TRBJ1-1
v_call: TRBV7-3
d_call: NA
clone_size: NA
cdr3_nt: TGTGCCAGCAGCCCCGGACGTAGGACCCTGAACACTGAAGCTTTCTTT
cdr3_aa: CASSPGRRTLNTEAFF

j_call: TRBJ2-3
v_call: TRBV10-3
d_call: TRBD1
clone_size: NA
cdr3_nt: TGTGCCATCAGCCGACAGGGATCGGGAGATACGCAGTATTTT
cdr3_aa: CAISRQGSGDTQYF

j_call: TRBJ2-5
v_call: TRBV28
d_call: TRBD2
clone_size: few
cdr3_nt: TGTGCCAGCAGTTTTTCATCGACTAGCGGGAGTGGGGGCCAAGAGACCCAGTACTTC
cdr3_aa: CASSFSSTSGSGGQETQYF

j_call: TRBJ1-5
v_call: TRBV7-6
d_call: NA
clone_size: few
cdr3_nt: TGTGCCAGCAGCTTAGCAGCAGGAAGAGGCAATCAGCCCCAGCATTTT
cdr3_aa: CASSLAAGRGNQPQHF

j_call: TRBJ1-5
v_call: TRBV30
d_call: NA
clone_size: few
cdr3_nt: TGTGCCTGGAGTGGGGGGCTAGATCAGCCCCAGCATTTT
cdr3_aa: CAWSGGLDQPQHF

j_call: TRBJ1-1
v_call: TRBV6-1
d_call: TRBD1
clone_size: NA
cdr3_nt: TGTGCCAGCAGTCGCAACCAGGGGGCGACTGAAGCTTTCTTT
cdr3_aa: CASSRNQGATEAFF

j_call: TRBJ1-1
v_call: TRBV19
d_call: NA
clone_size: few
cdr3_nt: TGTGCCAGTAGTATGAGCAAGAACACTGAAGCTTTCTTT
cdr3_aa: CASSMSKNTEAFF

j_call: TRBJ2-5
v_call: TRBV18
d_call: TRBD1
clone_size: NA
cdr3_nt: TGTGCCAGCGCAAGGGGACAGGCACAAGAGACCCAGTACTTC
cdr3_aa: CASARGQAQETQYF

j_call: TRBJ1-5
v_call: TRBV6-5
d_call: NA
clone_size: NA
cdr3_nt: TGTGCCAGCGGCCATTATAGCAATCAGCCCCAGCATTTT
cdr3_aa: CASGHYSNQPQHF